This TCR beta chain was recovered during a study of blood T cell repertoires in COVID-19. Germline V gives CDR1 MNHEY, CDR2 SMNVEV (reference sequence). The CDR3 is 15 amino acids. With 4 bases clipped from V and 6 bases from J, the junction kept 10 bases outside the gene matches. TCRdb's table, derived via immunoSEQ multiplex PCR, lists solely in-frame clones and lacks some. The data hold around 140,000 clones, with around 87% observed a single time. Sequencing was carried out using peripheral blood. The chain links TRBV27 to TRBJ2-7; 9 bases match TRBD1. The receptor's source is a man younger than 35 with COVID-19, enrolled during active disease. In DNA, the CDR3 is TGTGCCAGCAGTTCCCGATGGACAGGGGTGAGCGAGCAGTACTTC. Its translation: CASSSRWTGVSEQYF.